This TCR beta chain derives from a study of blood T cell repertoires in COVID-19. Across the whole study: Sites in the United States, Italy and Spain provided acute and convalescent COVID-19 samples. In each case, the material was cDNA or gDNA derived from T cells, B-cell-depleted T cells, or PBMCs.

Using immunoSEQ multiplex PCR, the repertoire was profiled, and TCRdb retains in-frame clones only, with some absent. Of 360,000 or so clones listed, 88% are singletons. Those enrolled, adults aged 18 to 89 years, came from 20 to 25 US areas. Up to 2 weeks before entering the study, exposed participants had met a COVID-19 case. The sample consisted of PBMCs or T cells enriched from blood (not recorded which). The origin of this receptor is a woman in her thirties who had been exposed to COVID-19.

The DNA for the CDR3 is TGTGCCAGCAGCGACAGTCGATCAGATACGCAGTATTTT. Its protein is CASSDSRSDTQYF. J is TRBJ2-3 and V is TRBV11-1; perhaps TRBD1 as D (5 bases). V was pared by 5 bases and J by 4 bases, with 10 bases between. There are 13 residues in the CDR3. Germline CDR1 and CDR2: SGHAT and FQDESV (reference sequence).